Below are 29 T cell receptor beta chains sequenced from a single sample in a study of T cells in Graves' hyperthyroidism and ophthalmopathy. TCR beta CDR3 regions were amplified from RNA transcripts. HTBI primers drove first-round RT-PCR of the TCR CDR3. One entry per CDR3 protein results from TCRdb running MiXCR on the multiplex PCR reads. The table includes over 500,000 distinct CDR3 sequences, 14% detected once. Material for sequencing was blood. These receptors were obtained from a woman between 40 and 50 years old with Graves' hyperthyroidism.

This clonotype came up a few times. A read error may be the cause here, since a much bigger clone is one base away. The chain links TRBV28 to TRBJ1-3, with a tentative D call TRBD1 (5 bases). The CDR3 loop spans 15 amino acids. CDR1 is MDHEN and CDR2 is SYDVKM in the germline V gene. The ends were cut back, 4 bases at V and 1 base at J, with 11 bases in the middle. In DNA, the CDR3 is TGTGCCAGCAGTTCCAGGGCCCTTTCTGGAAACACCATATATTTT. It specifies CASSSRALSGNTIYF. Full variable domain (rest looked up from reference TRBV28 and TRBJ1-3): DVKVTQSSRYLVKRTGEKVFLECVQDMDHENMFWYRQDPGLGLRLIYFSYDVKMKEKGDIPEGYSVSREKKERFSLILESASTNQTSMYLCASSSRALSGNTIYFGEGSWLTVV.

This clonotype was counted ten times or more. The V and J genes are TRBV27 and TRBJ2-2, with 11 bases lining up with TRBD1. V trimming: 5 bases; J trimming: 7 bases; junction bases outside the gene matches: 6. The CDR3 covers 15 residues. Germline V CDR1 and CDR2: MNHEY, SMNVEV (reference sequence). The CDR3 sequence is CASSLGQGASGELFF. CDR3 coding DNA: TGTGCCAGCAGTCTAGGACAGGGGGCGAGCGGGGAGCTGTTTTTT.

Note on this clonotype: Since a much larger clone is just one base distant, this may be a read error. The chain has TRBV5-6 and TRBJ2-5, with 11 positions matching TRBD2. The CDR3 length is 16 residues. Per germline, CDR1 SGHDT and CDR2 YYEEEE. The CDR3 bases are TGTGCCAGCAGCTTCGGTGAGACTAGCGGGGAAGAGGCCCAGTACTTC. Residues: CASSFGETSGEEAQYF.

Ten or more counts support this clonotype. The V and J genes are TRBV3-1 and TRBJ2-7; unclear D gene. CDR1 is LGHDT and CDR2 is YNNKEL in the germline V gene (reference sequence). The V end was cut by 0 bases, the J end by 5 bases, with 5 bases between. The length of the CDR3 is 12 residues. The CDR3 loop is CASSQDGDEQYF. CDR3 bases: TGTGCCAGCAGCCAAGATGGAGACGAGCAGTACTTC.

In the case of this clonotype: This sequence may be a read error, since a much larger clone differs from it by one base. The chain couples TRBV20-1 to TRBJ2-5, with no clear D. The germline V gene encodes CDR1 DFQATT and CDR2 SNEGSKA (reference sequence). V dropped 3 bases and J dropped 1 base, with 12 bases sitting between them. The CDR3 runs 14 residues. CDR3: CSASLAQFQETQYF. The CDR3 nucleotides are TGCAGTGCTAGCTTGGCGCAATTCCAAGAGACCCAGTACTTC.

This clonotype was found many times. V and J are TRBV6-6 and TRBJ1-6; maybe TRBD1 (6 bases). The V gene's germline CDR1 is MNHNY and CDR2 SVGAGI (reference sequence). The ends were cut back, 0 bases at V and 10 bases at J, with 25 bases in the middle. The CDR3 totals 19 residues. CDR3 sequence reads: CASSYSYTWGRTEGSPLHF. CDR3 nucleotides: TGTGCCAGCAGTTACTCGTATACGTGGGGGCGCACGGAGGGGTCACCCCTCCACTTT.

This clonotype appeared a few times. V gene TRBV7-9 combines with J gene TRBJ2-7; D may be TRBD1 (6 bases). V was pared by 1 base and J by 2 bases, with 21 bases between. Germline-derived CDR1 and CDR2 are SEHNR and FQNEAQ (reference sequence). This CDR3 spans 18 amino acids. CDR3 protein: CASSLEGVTEALTYEQYF. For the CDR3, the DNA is TGTGCCAGCAGCTTAGAGGGGGTTACTGAGGCACTGACCTACGAGCAGTACTTC.

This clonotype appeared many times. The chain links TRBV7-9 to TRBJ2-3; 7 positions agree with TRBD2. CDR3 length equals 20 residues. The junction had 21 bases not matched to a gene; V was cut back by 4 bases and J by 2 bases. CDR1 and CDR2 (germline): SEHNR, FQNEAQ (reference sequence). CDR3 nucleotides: TGTGCCAGCAGCTCTAGTTTCGAGGGCGGGAGAATTAGGAACACAGATACGCAGTATTTT. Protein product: CASSSSFEGGRIRNTDTQYF. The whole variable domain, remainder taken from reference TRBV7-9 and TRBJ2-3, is DTGVSQNPRHKITKRGQNVTFRCDPISEHNRLYWYRQTLGQGPEFLTYFQNEAQLEKSRLLSDRFSAERPKGSFSTLEIQRTEQGDSAMYLCASSSSFEGGRIRNTDTQYFGPGTRLTVL.

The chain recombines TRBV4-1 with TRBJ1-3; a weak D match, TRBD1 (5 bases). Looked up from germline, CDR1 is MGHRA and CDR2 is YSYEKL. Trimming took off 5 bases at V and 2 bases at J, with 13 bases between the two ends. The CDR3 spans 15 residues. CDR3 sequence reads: CASSYTGTAGNTIYF. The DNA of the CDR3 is TGCGCCAGCAGCTATACCGGGACGGCTGGAAACACCATATATTTT.

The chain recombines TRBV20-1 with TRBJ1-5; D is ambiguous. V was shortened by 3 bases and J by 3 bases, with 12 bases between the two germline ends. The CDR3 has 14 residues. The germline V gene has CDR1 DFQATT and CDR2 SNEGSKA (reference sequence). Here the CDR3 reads CSASSLQPNQPQHF. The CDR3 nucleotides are TGCAGTGCTAGCTCCTTACAACCCAATCAGCCCCAGCATTTT.

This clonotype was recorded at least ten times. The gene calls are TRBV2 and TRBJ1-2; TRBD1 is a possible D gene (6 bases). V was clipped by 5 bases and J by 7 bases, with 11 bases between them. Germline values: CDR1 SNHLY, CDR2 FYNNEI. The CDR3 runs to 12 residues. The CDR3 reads CASSFNRVGYTF. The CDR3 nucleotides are TGTGCCAGCAGTTTCAACAGGGTTGGCTACACCTTC.

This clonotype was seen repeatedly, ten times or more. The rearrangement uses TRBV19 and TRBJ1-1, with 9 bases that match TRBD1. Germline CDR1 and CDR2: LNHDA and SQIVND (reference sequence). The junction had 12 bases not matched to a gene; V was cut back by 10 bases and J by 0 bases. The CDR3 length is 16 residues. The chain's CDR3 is CATLRGTGQLNTEAFF. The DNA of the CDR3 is TGTGCCACCCTCCGAGGGACAGGGCAATTGAACACTGAAGCTTTCTTT.

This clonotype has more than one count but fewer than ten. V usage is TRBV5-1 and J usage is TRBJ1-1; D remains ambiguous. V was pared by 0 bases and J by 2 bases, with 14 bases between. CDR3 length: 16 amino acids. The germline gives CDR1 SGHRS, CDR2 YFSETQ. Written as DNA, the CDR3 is TGCGCCAGCAGCTTGGAAGAGGCAGCTATTAACACTGAAGCTTTCTTT. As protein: CASSLEEAAINTEAFF.

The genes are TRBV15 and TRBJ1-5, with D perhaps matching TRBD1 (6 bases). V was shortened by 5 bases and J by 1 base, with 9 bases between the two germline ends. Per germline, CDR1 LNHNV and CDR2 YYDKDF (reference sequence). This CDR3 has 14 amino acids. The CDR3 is CATSDGQSNQPQHF. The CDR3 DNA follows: TGTGCCACCAGCGACGGACAGAGCAATCAGCCCCAGCATTTT.

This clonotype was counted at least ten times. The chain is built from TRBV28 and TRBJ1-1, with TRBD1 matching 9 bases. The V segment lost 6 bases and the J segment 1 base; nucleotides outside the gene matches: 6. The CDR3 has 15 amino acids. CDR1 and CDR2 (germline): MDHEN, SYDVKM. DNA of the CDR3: TGTGCCAGCAGGGACAGGGGAAGCGGGAACACTGAAGCTTTCTTT. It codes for CASRDRGSGNTEAFF.

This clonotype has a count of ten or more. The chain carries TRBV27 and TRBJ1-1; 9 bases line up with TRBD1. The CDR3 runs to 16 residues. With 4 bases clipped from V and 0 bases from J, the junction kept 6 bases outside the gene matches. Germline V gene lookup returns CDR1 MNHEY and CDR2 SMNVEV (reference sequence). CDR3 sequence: CASSSGTGYVNTEAFF. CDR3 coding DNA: TGTGCCAGCAGTTCCGGGACAGGGTATGTGAACACTGAAGCTTTCTTT.

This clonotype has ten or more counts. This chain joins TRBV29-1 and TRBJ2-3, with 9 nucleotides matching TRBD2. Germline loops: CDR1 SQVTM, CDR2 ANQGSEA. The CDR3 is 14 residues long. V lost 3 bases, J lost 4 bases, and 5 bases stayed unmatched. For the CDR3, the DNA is TGCAGCGTTGAGGATAGCGGGAGTTCAGATACGCAGTATTTT. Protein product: CSVEDSGSSDTQYF.

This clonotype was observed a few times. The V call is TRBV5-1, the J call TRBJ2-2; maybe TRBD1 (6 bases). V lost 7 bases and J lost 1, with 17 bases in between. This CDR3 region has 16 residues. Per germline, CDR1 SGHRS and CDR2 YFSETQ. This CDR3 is CASHPGQLMNTGELFF. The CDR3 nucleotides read TGCGCCAGCCACCCGGGACAACTTATGAACACCGGGGAGCTGTTTTTT.

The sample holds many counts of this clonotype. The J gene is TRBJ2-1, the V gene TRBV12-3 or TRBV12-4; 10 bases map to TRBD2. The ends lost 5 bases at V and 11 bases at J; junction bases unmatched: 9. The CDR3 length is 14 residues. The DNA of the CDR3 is TGTGCCAGCAGTCTCGGTCTAGCGGGAGATAAGCAGTTCTTC. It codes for CASSLGLAGDKQFF.

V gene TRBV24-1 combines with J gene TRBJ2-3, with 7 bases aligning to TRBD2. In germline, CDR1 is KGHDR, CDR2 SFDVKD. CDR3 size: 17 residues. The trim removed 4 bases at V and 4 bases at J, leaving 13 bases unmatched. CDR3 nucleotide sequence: TGTGCCACCAGTGACAGCGGGACCCACCTGGGTGCAGATACGCAGTATTTT. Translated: CATSDSGTHLGADTQYF.

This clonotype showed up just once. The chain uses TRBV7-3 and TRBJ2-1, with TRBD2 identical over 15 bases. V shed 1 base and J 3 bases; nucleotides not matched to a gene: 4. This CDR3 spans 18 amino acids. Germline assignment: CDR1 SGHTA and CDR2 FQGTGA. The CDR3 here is CASSLRTSGRAYYNEQFF. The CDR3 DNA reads TGTGCCAGCAGCTTAAGGACTAGCGGGAGGGCCTACTACAATGAGCAGTTCTTC.

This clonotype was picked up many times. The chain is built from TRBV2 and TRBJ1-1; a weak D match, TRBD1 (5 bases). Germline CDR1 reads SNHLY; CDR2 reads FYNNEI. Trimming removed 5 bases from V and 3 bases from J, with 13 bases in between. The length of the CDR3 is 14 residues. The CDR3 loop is CASSPRGWDTEAFF. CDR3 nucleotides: TGTGCCAGCAGTCCCCGGGGGTGGGACACTGAAGCTTTCTTT. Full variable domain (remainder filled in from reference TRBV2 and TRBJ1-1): EPEVTQTPSHQVTQMGQEVILRCVPISNHLYFYWYRQILGQKVEFLVSFYNNEISEKSEIFDDQFSVERPDGSNFTLKIRSTKLEDSAMYFCASSPRGWDTEAFFGQGTRLTVV.

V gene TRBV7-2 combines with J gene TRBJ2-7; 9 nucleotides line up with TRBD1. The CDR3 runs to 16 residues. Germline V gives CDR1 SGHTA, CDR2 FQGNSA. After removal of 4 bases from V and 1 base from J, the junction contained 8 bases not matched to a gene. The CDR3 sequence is CASSYASGTGSYEQYF. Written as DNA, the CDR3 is TGTGCCAGCAGCTACGCCTCCGGGACAGGGTCCTACGAGCAGTACTTC.

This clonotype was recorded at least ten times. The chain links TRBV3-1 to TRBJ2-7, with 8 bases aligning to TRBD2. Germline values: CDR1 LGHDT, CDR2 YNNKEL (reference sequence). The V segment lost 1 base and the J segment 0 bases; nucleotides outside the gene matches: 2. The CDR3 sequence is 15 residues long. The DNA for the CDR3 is TGTGCCAGCAGCCAAGGACTAGCGATCTCCTACGAGCAGTACTTC. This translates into CASSQGLAISYEQYF.

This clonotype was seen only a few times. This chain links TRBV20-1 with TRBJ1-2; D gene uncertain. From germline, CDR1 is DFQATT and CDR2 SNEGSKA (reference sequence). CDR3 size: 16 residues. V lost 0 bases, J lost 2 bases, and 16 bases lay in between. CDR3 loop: CSARDLRSPMNYGYTF. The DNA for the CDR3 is TGCAGTGCTAGAGATCTCCGCAGCCCTATGAACTATGGCTACACCTTC.

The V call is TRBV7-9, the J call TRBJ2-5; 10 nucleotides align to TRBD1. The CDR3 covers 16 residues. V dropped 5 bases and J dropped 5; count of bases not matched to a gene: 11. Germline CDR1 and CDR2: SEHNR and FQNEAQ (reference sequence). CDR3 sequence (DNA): TGTGCCAGCAGCCCTGACAGGGGGCCGACAAGGGAGACCCAGTACTTC. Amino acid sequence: CASSPDRGPTRETQYF.

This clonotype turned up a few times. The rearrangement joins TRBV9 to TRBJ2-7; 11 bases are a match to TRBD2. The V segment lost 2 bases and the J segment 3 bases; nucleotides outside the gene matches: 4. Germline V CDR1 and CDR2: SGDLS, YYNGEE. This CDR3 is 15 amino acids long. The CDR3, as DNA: TGTGCCAGCAGCGTCGCCGGGACTAGCGGCTACGAGCAGTACTTC. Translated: CASSVAGTSGYEQYF. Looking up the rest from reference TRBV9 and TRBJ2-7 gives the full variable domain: DSGVTQTPKHLITATGQRVTLRCSPRSGDLSVYWYQQSLDQGLQFLIQYYNGEERAKGNILERFSAQQFPDLHSELNLSSLELGDSALYFCASSVAGTSGYEQYFGPGTRLTVT.

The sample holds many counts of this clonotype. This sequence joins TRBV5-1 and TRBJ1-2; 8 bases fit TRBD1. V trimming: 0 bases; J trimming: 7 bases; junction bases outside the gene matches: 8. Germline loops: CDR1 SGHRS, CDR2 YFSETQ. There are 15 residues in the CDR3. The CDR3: CASSLEGQGAGGYTF. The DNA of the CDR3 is TGCGCCAGCAGCTTGGAAGGACAGGGCGCCGGTGGCTACACCTTC.

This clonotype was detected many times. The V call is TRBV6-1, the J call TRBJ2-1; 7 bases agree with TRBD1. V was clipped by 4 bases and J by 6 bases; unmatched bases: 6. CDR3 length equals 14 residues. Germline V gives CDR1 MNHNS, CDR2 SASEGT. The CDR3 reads CASSGQGFGNEQFF. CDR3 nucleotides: TGTGCCAGCAGTGGACAGGGCTTTGGCAATGAGCAGTTCTTC.